Listed below are T cell receptor beta chains from one sample, sequenced in a study of T cells in Graves' hyperthyroidism and ophthalmopathy. TCRdb ran MiXCR on the multiplex PCR reads and lists one entry per CDR3 protein. The sample has around 430,000 distinct CDR3 sequences, approximately 15% seen once; the top ten hold 32%. The sequenced material came from blood. All receptors come from a woman younger than 45 with Graves' hyperthyroidism. The CDR3 runs from the conserved cysteine through the conserved F or W. Each record gives: V gene, D gene, clone size, J gene, CDR3 protein, CDR3 DNA. A D gene is named only where the DNA matches it firmly. Clone size is stated in some rows and not others, as once, few, many or a class when expanded.

V gene: TRBV5-6; D gene: TRBD2; clone size: few; J gene: TRBJ2-1; CDR3 protein: CASSYTLTSGNEQFF; CDR3 DNA: TGTGCCAGCAGCTACACACTAACTAGCGGGAATGAGCAGTTCTTC
V gene: TRBV7-8; D gene: .; clone size: many; J gene: TRBJ1-1; CDR3 protein: CASSQNRMDTEAFF; CDR3 DNA: TGTGCCAGCAGCCAAAATCGGATGGACACTGAAGCTTTCTTT
V gene: TRBV27; D gene: .; clone size: many; J gene: TRBJ1-2; CDR3 protein: CASSLGGARYGYTF; CDR3 DNA: TGTGCCAGCAGTTTAGGAGGGGCGCGGTATGGCTACACCTTC
V gene: TRBV11-2; D gene: TRBD1; clone size: few; J gene: TRBJ1-5; CDR3 protein: CASSSTGQPNQPQHF; CDR3 DNA: TGTGCCAGCAGCTCAACGGGACAGCCAAATCAGCCCCAGCATTTT
V gene: TRBV12-3/TRBV12-4; D gene: TRBD2; clone size: many; J gene: TRBJ2-7; CDR3 protein: CASSWGGEEQYF; CDR3 DNA: TGTGCCAGCAGTTGGGGGGGAGAGGAGCAGTACTTC
V gene: TRBV5-1; D gene: .; clone size: many; J gene: TRBJ1-5; CDR3 protein: CASSPLDPSRQPQHF; CDR3 DNA: TGCGCCAGCAGCCCCTTGGACCCCTCACGGCAGCCCCAGCATTTT
V gene: TRBV5-1; D gene: .; clone size: .; J gene: TRBJ1-4; CDR3 protein: CASNTGTAPNEKLFF; CDR3 DNA: TGCGCCAGCAACACCGGGACTGCCCCCAATGAAAAACTGTTTTTT
V gene: TRBV12-3/TRBV12-4; D gene: .; clone size: many; J gene: TRBJ2-3; CDR3 protein: CASSHLVGGTDTQYF; CDR3 DNA: TGTGCCAGCAGTCACCTGGTCGGGGGCACAGATACGCAGTATTTT
V gene: TRBV29-1; D gene: .; clone size: many; J gene: TRBJ1-1; CDR3 protein: CSVEDRRGVSVVPNTEAFF; CDR3 DNA: TGCAGCGTTGAAGATCGCAGGGGTGTGAGTGTGGTACCGAACACTGAAGCTTTCTTT
V gene: TRBV18; D gene: .; clone size: few; J gene: TRBJ2-2; CDR3 protein: CASSPLRTGEPFF; CDR3 DNA: TGTGCCAGCTCACCACTAAGGACCGGGGAGCCGTTTTTT
V gene: TRBV4-1; D gene: TRBD1; clone size: .; J gene: TRBJ1-4; CDR3 protein: CASSRGQGGEKLFF; CDR3 DNA: TGCGCCAGCAGCCGAGGACAGGGAGGTGAAAAACTGTTTTTT
V gene: TRBV2; D gene: TRBD1; clone size: many; J gene: TRBJ2-7; CDR3 protein: CASSARDRGPYEQYF; CDR3 DNA: TGTGCCAGCAGCGCTAGGGACAGGGGTCCCTACGAGCAGTACTTC
V gene: TRBV3-1; D gene: .; clone size: many; J gene: TRBJ2-1; CDR3 protein: CASSQEDYNEQFF; CDR3 DNA: TGTGCCAGCAGCCAAGAAGACTACAATGAGCAGTTCTTC
V gene: TRBV5-5; D gene: .; clone size: many; J gene: TRBJ2-1; CDR3 protein: CASSLEGGSSYNEQFF; CDR3 DNA: TGTGCCAGCAGCTTGGAGGGGGGGAGCTCCTACAATGAGCAGTTCTTC
V gene: TRBV13; D gene: TRBD1; clone size: few; J gene: TRBJ2-1; CDR3 protein: CASSSTGTGGDNEQFF; CDR3 DNA: TGTGCCAGCAGCAGTACCGGGACAGGGGGTGACAATGAGCAGTTCTTC
V gene: TRBV5-4; D gene: TRBD1; clone size: many; J gene: TRBJ2-1; CDR3 protein: CASSRKTGASYNEQFF; CDR3 DNA: TGTGCCAGCAGCCGAAAAACAGGGGCCTCCTACAATGAGCAGTTCTTC
V gene: TRBV2; D gene: .; clone size: few; J gene: TRBJ2-4; CDR3 protein: CASSVPALVVSDTVINIQYF; CDR3 DNA: TGTGCCAGCAGTGTACCAGCACTAGTTGTATCTGACACGGTTATAAACATTCAGTACTTC
V gene: TRBV6-2/TRBV6-3; D gene: .; clone size: many; J gene: TRBJ1-2; CDR3 protein: CASSRSSVPLVSYGYTF; CDR3 DNA: TGTGCCAGCAGTAGATCAAGCGTTCCATTAGTTTCCTATGGCTACACCTTC
V gene: TRBV2; D gene: .; clone size: many; J gene: TRBJ1-2; CDR3 protein: CASSDVGSNYGYTF; CDR3 DNA: TGTGCCAGCAGCGACGTAGGGTCTAACTATGGCTACACCTTC
V gene: TRBV5-1; D gene: TRBD2; clone size: .; J gene: TRBJ2-3; CDR3 protein: CASSYGLAGSTDTQYF; CDR3 DNA: TGCGCCAGCAGCTATGGACTAGCGGGAAGCACAGATACGCAGTATTTT
V gene: TRBV29-1; D gene: .; clone size: few; J gene: TRBJ2-7; CDR3 protein: CSVAWSSYEQYF; CDR3 DNA: TGCAGCGTTGCATGGAGCTCCTACGAGCAGTACTTC
V gene: TRBV30; D gene: TRBD2; clone size: few; J gene: TRBJ2-5; CDR3 protein: CACQKSGRVQETQYF; CDR3 DNA: TGTGCCTGTCAAAAGAGCGGGAGGGTCCAAGAGACCCAGTACTTC
V gene: TRBV14; D gene: .; clone size: few; J gene: TRBJ1-2; CDR3 protein: CASSQVGALYGYTF; CDR3 DNA: TGTGCCAGCAGCCAAGTGGGAGCCCTCTATGGCTACACCTTC
V gene: TRBV11-2; D gene: TRBD2; clone size: few; J gene: TRBJ2-2; CDR3 protein: CASSYRITREGNTGELFF; CDR3 DNA: TGTGCCAGCAGCTACCGGATAACGAGGGAGGGGAACACCGGGGAGCTGTTTTTT
V gene: TRBV11-3; D gene: .; clone size: few; J gene: TRBJ2-1; CDR3 protein: CASSDRKVGNEQFF; CDR3 DNA: TGTGCCAGCAGCGACAGGAAAGTTGGGAATGAGCAGTTCTTC
V gene: TRBV3-1; D gene: .; clone size: many; J gene: TRBJ2-7; CDR3 protein: CASSQDAYSYEQYF; CDR3 DNA: TGTGCCAGCAGCCAAGATGCGTATTCCTACGAGCAGTACTTC
V gene: TRBV2; D gene: .; clone size: many; J gene: TRBJ1-4; CDR3 protein: CASSVFGTIEEKLFF; CDR3 DNA: TGTGCCAGCAGTGTTTTCGGGACAATAGAAGAAAAACTGTTTTTT